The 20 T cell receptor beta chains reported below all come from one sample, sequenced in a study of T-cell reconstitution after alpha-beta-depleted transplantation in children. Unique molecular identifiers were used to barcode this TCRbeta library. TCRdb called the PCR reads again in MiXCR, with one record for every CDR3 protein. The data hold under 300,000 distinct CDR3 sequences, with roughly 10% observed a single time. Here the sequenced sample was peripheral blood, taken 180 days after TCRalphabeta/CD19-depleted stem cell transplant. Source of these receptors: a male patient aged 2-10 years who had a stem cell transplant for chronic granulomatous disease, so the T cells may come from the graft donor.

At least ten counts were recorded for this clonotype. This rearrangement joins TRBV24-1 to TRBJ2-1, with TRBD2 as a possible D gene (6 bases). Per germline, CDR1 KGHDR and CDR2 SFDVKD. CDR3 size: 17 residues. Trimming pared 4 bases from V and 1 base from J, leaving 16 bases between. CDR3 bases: TGTGCCACCAGTGACCCGACGGGGACTTGGTCCTACAATGAGCAGTTCTTC. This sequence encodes CATSDPTGTWSYNEQFF.

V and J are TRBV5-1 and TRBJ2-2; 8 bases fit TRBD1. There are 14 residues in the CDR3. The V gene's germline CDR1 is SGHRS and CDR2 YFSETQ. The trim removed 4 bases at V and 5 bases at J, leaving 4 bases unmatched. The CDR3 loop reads CASSIQGATGELFF. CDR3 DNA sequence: TGCGCCAGCAGCATCCAGGGGGCAACCGGGGAGCTGTTTTTT.

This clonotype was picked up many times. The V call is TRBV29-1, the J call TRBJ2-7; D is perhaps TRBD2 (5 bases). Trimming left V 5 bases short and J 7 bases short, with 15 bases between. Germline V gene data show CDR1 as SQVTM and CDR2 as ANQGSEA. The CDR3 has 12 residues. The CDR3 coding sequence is TGCAGCGTTACAGACAAGCGGAGGGAGCAGTACTTC. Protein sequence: CSVTDKRREQYF.

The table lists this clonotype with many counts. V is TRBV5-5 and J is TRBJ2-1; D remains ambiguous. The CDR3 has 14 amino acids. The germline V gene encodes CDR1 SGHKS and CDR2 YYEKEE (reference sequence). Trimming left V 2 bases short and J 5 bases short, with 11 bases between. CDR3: CASSFRTENNEQFF. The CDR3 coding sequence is TGTGCCAGCAGCTTTAGGACCGAAAACAATGAGCAGTTCTTC.

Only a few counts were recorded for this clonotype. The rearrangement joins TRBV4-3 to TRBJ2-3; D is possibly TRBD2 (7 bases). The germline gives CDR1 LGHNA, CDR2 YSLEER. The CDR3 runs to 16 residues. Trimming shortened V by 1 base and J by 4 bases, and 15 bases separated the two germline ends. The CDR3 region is CASSQVWQGRADTQYF. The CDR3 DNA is TGCGCCAGCAGCCAAGTTTGGCAGGGGAGGGCAGATACGCAGTATTTT.

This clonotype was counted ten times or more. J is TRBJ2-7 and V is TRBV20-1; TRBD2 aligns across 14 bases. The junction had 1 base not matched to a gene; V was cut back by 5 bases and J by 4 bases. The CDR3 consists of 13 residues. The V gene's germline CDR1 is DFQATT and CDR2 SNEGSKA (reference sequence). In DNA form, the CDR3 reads TGCAGTGCTGGGACTAGCGGGAGTTACGAGCAGTACTTC. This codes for CSAGTSGSYEQYF.

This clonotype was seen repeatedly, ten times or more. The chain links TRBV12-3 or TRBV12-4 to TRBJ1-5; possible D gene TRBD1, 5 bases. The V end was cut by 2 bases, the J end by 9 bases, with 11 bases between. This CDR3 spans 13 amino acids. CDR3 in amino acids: CASSLKGLGPQHF. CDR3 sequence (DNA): TGTGCCAGCAGTTTAAAGGGGCTCGGGCCCCAGCATTTT.

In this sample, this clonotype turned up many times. The DNA of the CDR3 is TGTGCCAGCAGCTTAGGGCAGAACTACAATGAGCAGTTCTTC. It translates to CASSLGQNYNEQFF. The chain combines TRBV7-2 with TRBJ2-1; D is ambiguous. Germline V lookup: CDR1 SGHTA, CDR2 FQGNSA. The CDR3 totals 14 residues. V lost 1 base, J lost 3 bases, and 7 bases lay in between.

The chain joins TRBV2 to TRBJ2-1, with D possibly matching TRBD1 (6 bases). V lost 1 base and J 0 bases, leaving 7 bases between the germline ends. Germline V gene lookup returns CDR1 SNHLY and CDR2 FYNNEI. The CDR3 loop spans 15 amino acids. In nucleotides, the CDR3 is TGTGCCAGCAGTGAAGGCAGGGGCTCCTACAATGAGCAGTTCTTC. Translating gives CASSEGRGSYNEQFF.

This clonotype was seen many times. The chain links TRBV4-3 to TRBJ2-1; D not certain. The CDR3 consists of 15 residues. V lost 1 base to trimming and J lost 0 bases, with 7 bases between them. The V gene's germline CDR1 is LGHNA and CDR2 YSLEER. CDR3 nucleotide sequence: TGCGCCAGCAGCCAAGCTCTCGGCTCCTACAATGAGCAGTTCTTC. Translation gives CASSQALGSYNEQFF.

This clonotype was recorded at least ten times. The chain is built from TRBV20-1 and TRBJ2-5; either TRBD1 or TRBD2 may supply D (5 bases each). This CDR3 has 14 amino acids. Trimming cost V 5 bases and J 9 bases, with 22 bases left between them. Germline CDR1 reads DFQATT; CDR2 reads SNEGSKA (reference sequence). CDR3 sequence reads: CSAHTETFMGAQYF. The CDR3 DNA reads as TGCAGTGCTCATACGGAGACATTTATGGGGGCCCAGTACTTC.

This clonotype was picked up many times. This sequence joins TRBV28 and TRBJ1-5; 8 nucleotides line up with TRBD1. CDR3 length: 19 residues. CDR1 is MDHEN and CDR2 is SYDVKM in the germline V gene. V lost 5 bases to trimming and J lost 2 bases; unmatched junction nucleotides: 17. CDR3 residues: CASSPTGTGYPLCNQPQHF. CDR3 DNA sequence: TGTGCCAGCAGTCCGACCGGGACAGGATACCCGTTATGCAATCAGCCCCAGCATTTT.

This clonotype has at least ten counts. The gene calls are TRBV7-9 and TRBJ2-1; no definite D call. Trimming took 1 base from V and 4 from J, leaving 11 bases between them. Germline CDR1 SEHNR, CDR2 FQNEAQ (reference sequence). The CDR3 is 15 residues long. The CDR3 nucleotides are TGTGCCAGCAGCTTAGATACTAACAAGTACAATGAGCAGTTCTTC. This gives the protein CASSLDTNKYNEQFF.

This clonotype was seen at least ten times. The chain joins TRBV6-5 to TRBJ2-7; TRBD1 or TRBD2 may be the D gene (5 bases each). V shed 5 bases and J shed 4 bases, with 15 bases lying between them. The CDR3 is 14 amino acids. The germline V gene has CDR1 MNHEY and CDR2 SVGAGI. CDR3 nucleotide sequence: TGTGCCAGCAGTCCTTATCGAGGGGCGTACGAGCAGTACTTC. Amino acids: CASSPYRGAYEQYF.

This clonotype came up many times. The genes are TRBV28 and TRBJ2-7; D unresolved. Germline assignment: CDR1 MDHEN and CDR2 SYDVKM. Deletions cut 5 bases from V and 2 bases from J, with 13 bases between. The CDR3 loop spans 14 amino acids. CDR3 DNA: TGTGCCAGCAGTCCAGACCCAGCCACCTACGAGCAGTACTTC. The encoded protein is CASSPDPATYEQYF.

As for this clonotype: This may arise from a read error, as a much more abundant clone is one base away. The DNA for the CDR3 is TGTCCCAGCAGCTTAAAGACGGGAGGCGAGCAGTTCTTC. Translating gives CPSSLKTGGEQFF. The chain has TRBV7-9 and TRBJ2-1, with 7 bases fitting TRBD2. The germline V gene encodes CDR1 SEHNR and CDR2 FQNEAQ (reference sequence). This CDR3 has 13 residues.

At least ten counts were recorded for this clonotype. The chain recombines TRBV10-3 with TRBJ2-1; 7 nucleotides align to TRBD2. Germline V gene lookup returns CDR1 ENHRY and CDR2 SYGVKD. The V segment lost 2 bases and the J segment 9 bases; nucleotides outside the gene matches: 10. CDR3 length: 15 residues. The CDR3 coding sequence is TGTGCCATCAGTGAGAGTCGGGAGGCCGGGAGTGAGCAGTTCTTC. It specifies CAISESREAGSEQFF.

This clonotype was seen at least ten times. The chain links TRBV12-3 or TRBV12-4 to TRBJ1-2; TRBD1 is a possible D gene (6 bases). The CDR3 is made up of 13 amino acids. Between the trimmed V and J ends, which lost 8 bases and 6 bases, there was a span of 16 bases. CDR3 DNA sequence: TGTGCCAGCGGTGACAGTGGGGGCCATGGCTACACCTTC. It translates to CASGDSGGHGYTF.

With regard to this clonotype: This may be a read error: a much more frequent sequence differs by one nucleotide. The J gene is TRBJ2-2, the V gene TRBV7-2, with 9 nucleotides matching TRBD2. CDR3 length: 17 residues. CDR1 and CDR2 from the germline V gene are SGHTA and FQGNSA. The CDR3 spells CASSLIGLAPQPGEPFF. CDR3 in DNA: TGTGCCAGCAGCTTGATTGGACTAGCGCCCCAGCCCGGGGAGCCGTTTTTT.

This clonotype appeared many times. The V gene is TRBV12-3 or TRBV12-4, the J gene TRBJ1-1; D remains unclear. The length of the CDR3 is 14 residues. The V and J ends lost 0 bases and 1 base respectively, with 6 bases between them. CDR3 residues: CASSLAPANTEAFF. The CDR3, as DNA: TGTGCCAGCAGTTTAGCACCAGCGAACACTGAAGCTTTCTTT.